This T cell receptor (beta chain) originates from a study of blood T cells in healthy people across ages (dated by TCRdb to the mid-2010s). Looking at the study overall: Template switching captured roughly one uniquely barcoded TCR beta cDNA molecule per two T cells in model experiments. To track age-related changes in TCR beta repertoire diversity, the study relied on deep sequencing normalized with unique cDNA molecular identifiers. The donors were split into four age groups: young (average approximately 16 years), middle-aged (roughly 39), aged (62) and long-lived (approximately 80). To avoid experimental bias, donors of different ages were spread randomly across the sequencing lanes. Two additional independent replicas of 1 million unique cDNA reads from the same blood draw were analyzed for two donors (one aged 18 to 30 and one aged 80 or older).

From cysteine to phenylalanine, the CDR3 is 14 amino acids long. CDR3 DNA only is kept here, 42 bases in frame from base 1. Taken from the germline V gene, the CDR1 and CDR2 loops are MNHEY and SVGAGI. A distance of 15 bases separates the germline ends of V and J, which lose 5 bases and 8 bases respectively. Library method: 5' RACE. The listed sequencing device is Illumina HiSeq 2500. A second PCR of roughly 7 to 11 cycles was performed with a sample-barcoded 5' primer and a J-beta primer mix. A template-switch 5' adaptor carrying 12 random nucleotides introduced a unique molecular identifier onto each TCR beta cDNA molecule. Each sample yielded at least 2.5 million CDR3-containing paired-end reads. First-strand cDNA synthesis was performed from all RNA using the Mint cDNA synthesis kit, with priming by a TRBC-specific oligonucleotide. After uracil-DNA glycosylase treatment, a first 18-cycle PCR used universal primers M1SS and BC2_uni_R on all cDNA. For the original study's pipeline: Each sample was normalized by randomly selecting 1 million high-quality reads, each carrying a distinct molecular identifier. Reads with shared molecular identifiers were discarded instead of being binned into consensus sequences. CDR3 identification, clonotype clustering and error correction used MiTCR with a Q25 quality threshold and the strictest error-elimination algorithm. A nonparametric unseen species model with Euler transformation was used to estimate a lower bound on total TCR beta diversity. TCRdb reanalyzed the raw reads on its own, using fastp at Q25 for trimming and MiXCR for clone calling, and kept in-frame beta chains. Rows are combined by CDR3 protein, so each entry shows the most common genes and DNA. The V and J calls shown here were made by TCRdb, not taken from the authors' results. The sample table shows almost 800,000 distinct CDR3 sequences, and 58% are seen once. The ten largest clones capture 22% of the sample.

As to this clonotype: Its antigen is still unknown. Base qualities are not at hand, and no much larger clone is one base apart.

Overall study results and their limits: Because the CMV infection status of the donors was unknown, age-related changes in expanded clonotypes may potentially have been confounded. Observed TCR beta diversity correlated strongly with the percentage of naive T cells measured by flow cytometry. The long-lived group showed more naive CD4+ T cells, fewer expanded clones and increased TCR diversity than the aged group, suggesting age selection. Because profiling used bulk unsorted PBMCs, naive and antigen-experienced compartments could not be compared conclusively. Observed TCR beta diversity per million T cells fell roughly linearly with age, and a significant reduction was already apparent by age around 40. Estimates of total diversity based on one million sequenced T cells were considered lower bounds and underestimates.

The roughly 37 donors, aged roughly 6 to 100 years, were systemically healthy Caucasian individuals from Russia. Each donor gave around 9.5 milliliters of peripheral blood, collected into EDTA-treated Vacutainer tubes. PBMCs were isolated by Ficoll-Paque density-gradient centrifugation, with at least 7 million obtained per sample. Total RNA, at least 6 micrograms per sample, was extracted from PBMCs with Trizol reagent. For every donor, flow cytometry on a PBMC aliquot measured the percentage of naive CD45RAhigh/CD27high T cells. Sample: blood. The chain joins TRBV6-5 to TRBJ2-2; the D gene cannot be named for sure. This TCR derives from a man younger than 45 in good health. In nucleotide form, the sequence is TGTGCCAGCAGTCCATCCGAAGATTCGGGGGAGCTGTTTTTT. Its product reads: CASSPSEDSGELFF.